Sequencing of this T cell receptor (beta chain) was carried out in a study of blood T cell repertoires in COVID-19. In the study's own analysis: Researchers report that nucleated cell counts were estimated from reference gene primer amplification. Generated by immunoSEQ multiplex PCR, the TCRdb table keeps only in-frame clones and is missing some. V and J calls and clone size are copied from that table; D and trimming were computed from the DNA. The sample includes 100,000 or so clones, roughly four fifths of them seen just once. V shed 0 bases, J shed 3 bases, and the junction held 2 bases outside the gene matches. This CDR3 contains 15 residues. CDR1 is SGDLS and CDR2 is YYNGEE in the germline V gene.

The chain is built from TRBV9 and TRBJ2-4; 8 positions match TRBD1. Sequenced input: peripheral blood. The TCR was taken from a woman older than 75 with acute or convalescent COVID-19. The CDR3 spells CASSVEGTGKNIQYF. CDR3 nucleotides: TGTGCCAGCAGCGTAGAAGGGACAGGCAAAAACATTCAGTACTTC. The complete variable domain, with remaining parts taken from reference TRBV9 and TRBJ2-4, reads DSGVTQTPKHLITATGQRVTLRCSPRSGDLSVYWYQQSLDQGLQFLIQYYNGEERAKGNILERFSAQQFPDLHSELNLSSLELGDSALYFCASSVEGTGKNIQYFGAGTRLSVL.